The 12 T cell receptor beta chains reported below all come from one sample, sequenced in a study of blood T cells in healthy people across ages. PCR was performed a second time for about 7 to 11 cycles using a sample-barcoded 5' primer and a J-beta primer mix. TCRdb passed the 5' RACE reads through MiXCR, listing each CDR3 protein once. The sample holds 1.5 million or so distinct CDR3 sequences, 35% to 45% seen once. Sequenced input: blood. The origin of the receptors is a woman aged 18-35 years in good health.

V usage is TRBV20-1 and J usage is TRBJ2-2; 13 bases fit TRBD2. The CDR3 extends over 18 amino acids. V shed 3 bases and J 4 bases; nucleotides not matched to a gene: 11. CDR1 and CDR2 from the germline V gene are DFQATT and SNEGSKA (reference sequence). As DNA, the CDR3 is TGCAGTGCTAGCTTAACCGGACTAGCGGGAGTTATCACCGGGGAGCTGTTTTTT. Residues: CSASLTGLAGVITGELFF.

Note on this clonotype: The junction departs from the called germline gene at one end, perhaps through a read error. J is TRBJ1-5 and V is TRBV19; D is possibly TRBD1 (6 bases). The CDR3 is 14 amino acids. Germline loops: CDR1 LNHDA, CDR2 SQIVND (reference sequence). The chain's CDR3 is CASGWTVSNRPQHF. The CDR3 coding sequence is TGTGCCAGTGGTTGGACAGTTAGCAATCGGCCCCAGCATTTT.

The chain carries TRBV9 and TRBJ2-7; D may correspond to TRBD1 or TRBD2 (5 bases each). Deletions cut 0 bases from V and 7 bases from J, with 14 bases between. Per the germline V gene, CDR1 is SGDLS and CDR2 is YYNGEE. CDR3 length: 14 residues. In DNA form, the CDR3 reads TGTGCCAGCAGCGTAGGGGACGTCTACAATGAGCAGTACTTC. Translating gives CASSVGDVYNEQYF.

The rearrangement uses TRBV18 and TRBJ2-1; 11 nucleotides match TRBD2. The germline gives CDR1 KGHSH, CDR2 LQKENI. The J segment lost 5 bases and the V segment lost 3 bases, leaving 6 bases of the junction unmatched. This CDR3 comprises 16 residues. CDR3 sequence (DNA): TGTGCCAGCTCACCGCCCGGGACTAGCGGAAACAATGAGCAGTTCTTC. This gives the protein CASSPPGTSGNNEQFF.

Here the CDR3 DNA reads TGTGCCAGCAGCCGTAGGGGGACAGGATATTCTGGGGCCAACGTCCTGACTTTC. Translated, it gives CASSRRGTGYSGANVLTF. The V call is TRBV12-3 or TRBV12-4, the J call TRBJ2-6; 8 bases fit TRBD1. The V segment lost 6 bases and the J segment 1 base; nucleotides outside the gene matches: 11. The CDR3 contains 18 residues.

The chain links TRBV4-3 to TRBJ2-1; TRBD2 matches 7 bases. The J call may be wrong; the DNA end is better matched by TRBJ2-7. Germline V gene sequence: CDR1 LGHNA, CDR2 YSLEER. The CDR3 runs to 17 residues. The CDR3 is CASSQGTSEESYNEQYF. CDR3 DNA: TGCGCCAGCAGCCAAGGTACTAGCGAAGAATCCTACAATGAGCAGTACTTC.

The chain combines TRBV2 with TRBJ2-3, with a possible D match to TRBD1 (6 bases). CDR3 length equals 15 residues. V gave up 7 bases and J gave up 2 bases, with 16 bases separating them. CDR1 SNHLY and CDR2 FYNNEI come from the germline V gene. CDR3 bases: TGTGCCAGCACCCCAGGGGACCTCTCCACAGATACGCAGTATTTT. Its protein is CASTPGDLSTDTQYF.

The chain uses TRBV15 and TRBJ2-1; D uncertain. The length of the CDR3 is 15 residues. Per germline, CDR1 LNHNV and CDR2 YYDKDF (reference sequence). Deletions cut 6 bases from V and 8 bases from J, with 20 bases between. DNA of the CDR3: TGTGCCACCAGTCTAACCACTGGGTTCTGGGATGAGCAGTTCTTC. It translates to CATSLTTGFWDEQFF.

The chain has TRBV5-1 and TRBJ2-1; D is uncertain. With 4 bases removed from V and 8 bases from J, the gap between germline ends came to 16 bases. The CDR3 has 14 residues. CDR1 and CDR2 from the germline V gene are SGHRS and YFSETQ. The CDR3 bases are TGCGCCAGCAGCCTCAGCTTAGGGAACGATGAGCAGTTCTTC. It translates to CASSLSLGNDEQFF. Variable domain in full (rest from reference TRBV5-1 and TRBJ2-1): KAGVTQTPRYLIKTRGQQVTLSCSPISGHRSVSWYQQTPGQGLQFLFEYFSETQRNKGNFPGRFSGRQFSNSRSEMNVSTLELGDSALYLCASSLSLGNDEQFFGPGTRLTVL.

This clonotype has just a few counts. DNA of the CDR3: TGTGCCAGCAGCACCCGGCGGGATGACCCCTACAATGAGCAGTTCTTC. Protein: CASSTRRDDPYNEQFF. The chain couples TRBV27 to TRBJ2-1, with a possible D match to TRBD2 (6 bases). CDR3 length equals 16 residues. Trimming removed 6 bases at V and 2 bases at J, with 17 bases between. The germline V gene encodes CDR1 MNHEY and CDR2 SMNVEV (reference sequence).

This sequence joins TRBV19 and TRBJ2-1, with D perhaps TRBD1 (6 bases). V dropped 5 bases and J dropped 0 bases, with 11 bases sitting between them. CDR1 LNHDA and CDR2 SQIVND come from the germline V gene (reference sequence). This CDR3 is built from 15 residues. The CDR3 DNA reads TGTGCCAGTAGTTCCTGGACAGTCTCCTACAATGAGCAGTTCTTC. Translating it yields CASSSWTVSYNEQFF.

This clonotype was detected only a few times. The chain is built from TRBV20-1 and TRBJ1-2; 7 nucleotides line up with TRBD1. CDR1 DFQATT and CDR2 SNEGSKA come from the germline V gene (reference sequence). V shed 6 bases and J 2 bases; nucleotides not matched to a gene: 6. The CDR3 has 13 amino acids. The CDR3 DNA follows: TGCAGTGCGCCAACAGGGGTAAACTATGGCTACACCTTC. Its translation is CSAPTGVNYGYTF.